The rows below give T cell receptor beta chains drawn from one sample of a study of blood T cell repertoires in COVID-19. This table comes from immunoSEQ multiplex PCR, and its TCRdb copy is limited to in-frame clones, with some not included. This table holds 450,000 to 500,000 clones, approximately 83% found once. Sequenced: peripheral blood. Every receptor here comes from a human donor in a cohort sampled during active COVID-19. CDR3s include the opening cysteine and the closing phenylalanine or tryptophan. A D gene is named only where the DNA matches it firmly. Some rows have no size entry. The others give once, few or many, or a class for an expanded clone.

V	J	D	size	CDR3	DNA
TRBV28	TRBJ1-4	TRBD1	-	CASRKDRGFEKLFF	TGTGCCAGCAGGAAGGACAGGGGCTTTGAAAAACTGTTTTTT
TRBV5-1	TRBJ2-2	-	once	CASSSSSGSNTGELFF	TGCGCCAGCAGCTCCTCGTCAGGTTCGAACACCGGGGAGCTGTTTTTT
TRBV28	TRBJ1-2	-	-	CASSFVFGTKPYGYTF	TGTGCCAGCAGTTTCGTCTTCGGGACAAAACCGTATGGCTACACCTTC
TRBV30	TRBJ1-6	-	-	CAWTGMTYNSPLHF	TGTGCCTGGACAGGGATGACCTATAATTCACCCCTCCACTTT
TRBV7-3	TRBJ2-6	-	-	CASSLGQPYSGANVLTF	TGTGCCAGCAGCCTTGGACAGCCATACTCTGGGGCCAACGTCCTGACTTTC
TRBV18	TRBJ1-4	TRBD1	-	CASSPSGTGNEKLFF	TGTGCCAGCTCACCATCCGGGACAGGAAATGAAAAACTGTTTTTT
TRBV25-1	TRBJ2-1	TRBD2	-	CASSDLAGAPAYNEQFF	TGTGCCAGCAGTGATCTAGCGGGAGCCCCAGCTTACAATGAGCAGTTCTTC
TRBV4-3	TRBJ1-3	TRBD1	-	CASSLGQGSGNTIYF	TGCGCCAGCAGCCTTGGACAGGGGTCGGGAAACACCATATATTTT
TRBV5-1	TRBJ2-7	-	-	CASSSSAGLYEQYF	TGCGCCAGCAGCTCCAGCGCAGGGCTCTACGAGCAGTACTTC
TRBV29-1	TRBJ2-7	-	once	CSVGGGYEQYF	TGCAGCGTTGGAGGGGGCTACGAGCAGTACTTC
TRBV9	TRBJ1-5	TRBD1	-	CASSRGTGTDQPQHF	TGTGCCAGCAGCCGAGGGACAGGGACCGATCAGCCCCAGCATTTT
TRBV7-3	TRBJ2-6	-	-	CASSLTLPDSAGANVLTF	TGTGCCAGCAGCTTAACGTTGCCAGACAGTGCTGGGGCCAACGTCCTGACTTTC
TRBV7-2	TRBJ2-7	TRBD2	-	CASSSAGTSGRAPEQYF	TGTGCCAGCAGCTCCGCCGGGACTAGCGGGAGGGCACCCGAGCAGTACTTC
TRBV24-1	TRBJ1-1	-	-	CATSDPGTEAFF	TGTGCCACCAGTGATCCGGGCACTGAAGCTTTCTTT
TRBV5-6	TRBJ2-1	TRBD2	-	CASSVMPSGGGQFF	TGTGCCAGCAGCGTTATGCCCAGCGGGGGGGGGCAGTTCTTC
TRBV19	TRBJ2-4	-	-	CASSSTLNAKNIQYF	TGTGCCAGTAGTTCGACATTGAACGCCAAAAACATTCAGTACTTC
TRBV7-3	TRBJ1-1	-	few	CASSKREGTEAFF	TGTGCCAGCAGCAAGCGGGAGGGCACTGAAGCTTTCTTT
TRBV30	TRBJ2-2	TRBD1	-	CAWSARDRGLGGELFF	TGTGCCTGGAGTGCTCGGGACAGGGGGCTTGGCGGGGAGCTGTTTTTT
TRBV5-6	TRBJ2-5	TRBD2	-	CASSARTSVAETQYF	TGTGCCAGCAGCGCCCGGACTAGCGTCGCGGAGACCCAGTACTTC
TRBV7-9	TRBJ2-1	-	-	CASSLGGGNEQFF	TGTGCCAGCAGCTTGGGTGGGGGGAATGAGCAGTTCTTC
TRBV25-1	TRBJ1-2	-	-	CASSSRGRNYGYTF	TGTGCCAGCAGCAGCAGGGGTAGGAACTATGGCTACACCTTC
TRBV5-6	TRBJ2-2	-	-	CASSLSRAGELFF	TGTGCCAGCAGCTTGAGCAGGGCCGGGGAGCTGTTTTTT
TRBV6-5	TRBJ1-5	-	-	CASSRGSNQPQHF	TGTGCCAGCAGTCGAGGAAGCAATCAGCCCCAGCATTTT
TRBV12-3/TRBV12-4	TRBJ2-7	TRBD2	-	CASTIGLAGEQYF	TGTGCCAGCACCATCGGACTAGCGGGGGAGCAGTACTTC
TRBV27	TRBJ2-4	-	-	CASSLGQVTNIQYF	TGTGCCAGCAGTTTAGGGCAGGTTACCAACATTCAGTACTTC
TRBV7-2	TRBJ1-5	-	-	CASSPSPNQPQHF	TGTGCCAGCAGTCCAAGCCCGAATCAGCCCCAGCATTTT
TRBV19	TRBJ1-1	TRBD1	-	CASRDRGPEAFF	TGTGCCAGTCGGGACAGAGGTCCTGAAGCTTTCTTT
TRBV30	TRBJ1-2	-	many	CAAQGTGRRGYTF	TGTGCCGCCCAAGGAACAGGGCGACGGGGCTACACCTTC
TRBV3-1/TRBV3-2	TRBJ1-1	-	few	CASSQATGGSAEAFF	TGTGCCAGCAGCCAAGCGACCGGGGGGAGCGCTGAAGCTTTCTTT
TRBV28	TRBJ1-6	-	-	CASLSSYNSPLHF	TGTGCCAGCCTTAGCTCCTATAATTCACCCCTCCACTTT
TRBV14	TRBJ2-3	-	-	CASSSRLVSTDTQYF	TGTGCCAGCAGCTCTCGACTAGTTAGCACAGATACGCAGTATTTT
TRBV27	TRBJ1-1	-	-	CASTSRAQGFTEAFF	TGTGCCAGCACTTCCCGGGCACAGGGCTTTACTGAAGCTTTCTTT
TRBV7-9	TRBJ2-2	TRBD2	-	CASSLLAGDLANTGELFF	TGTGCCAGCAGCCTATTAGCGGGAGATCTAGCGAACACCGGGGAGCTGTTTTTT
TRBV30	TRBJ2-4	TRBD2	-	CAWTSERTSGSLAKNIQYF	TGTGCCTGGACCTCCGAGAGGACTAGCGGGTCACTAGCCAAAAACATTCAGTACTTC
TRBV27	TRBJ1-6	-	-	CASSLDEGRDSPLHF	TGTGCCAGCAGTTTGGATGAAGGGAGAGATTCACCCCTCCACTTT
TRBV6-2/TRBV6-3	TRBJ1-2	-	-	CASSYWQAMANYGYTF	TGTGCCAGCAGTTACTGGCAGGCCATGGCTAACTATGGCTACACCTTC
TRBV5-1	TRBJ2-1	-	-	CASSLSPGISYNEQFF	TGCGCCAGCAGCTTGAGTCCGGGGATCTCCTACAATGAGCAGTTCTTC
TRBV27	TRBJ2-1	-	-	CASSSRRGDEQFF	TGTGCCAGCAGTTCCCGCAGGGGGGATGAGCAGTTCTTC
TRBV6-2/TRBV6-3	TRBJ1-2	TRBD1	-	CASSPTGGAYGYTF	TGTGCCAGCAGCCCAACAGGGGGCGCCTATGGCTACACCTTC
TRBV15	TRBJ2-3	-	-	CATSREPVGGDTQYF	TGTGCCACCAGCAGGGAACCTGTAGGGGGAGATACGCAGTATTTT
TRBV11-2	TRBJ2-3	-	-	CASSADSDNTDTQYF	TGTGCCAGCAGCGCGGACAGCGACAACACAGATACGCAGTATTTT
TRBV9	TRBJ1-2	-	once	CASSVGLGTGAGGYTF	TGTGCCAGCAGCGTAGGGTTAGGGACTGGGGCTGGTGGCTACACCTTC
TRBV5-4	TRBJ2-7	TRBD1	-	CASSSLTGSSYEQYF	TGTGCCAGCAGCTCCTTGACAGGGAGCTCCTACGAGCAGTACTTC
TRBV28	TRBJ2-5	TRBD1	-	CASSSPVFGTGGSETQYF	TGTGCCAGCAGTTCCCCAGTGTTCGGGACAGGGGGGTCCGAGACCCAGTACTTC
TRBV2	TRBJ1-4	-	-	CASTLNPATNEKLFF	TGTGCCAGCACCCTAAACCCCGCAACTAATGAAAAACTGTTTTTT
TRBV24-1	TRBJ2-5	TRBD2	-	CATSDPTLAGQETQYF	TGTGCCACCAGTGACCCCACTTTAGCGGGCCAAGAGACCCAGTACTTC
TRBV6-5	TRBJ1-1	TRBD1	-	CASRKTGGTEAFF	TGTGCCAGCAGAAAGACAGGGGGCACTGAAGCTTTCTTT
TRBV2	TRBJ2-2	-	-	CASRTAGAVGELFF	TGTGCCAGCAGGACCGCAGGGGCTGTCGGGGAGCTGTTTTTT